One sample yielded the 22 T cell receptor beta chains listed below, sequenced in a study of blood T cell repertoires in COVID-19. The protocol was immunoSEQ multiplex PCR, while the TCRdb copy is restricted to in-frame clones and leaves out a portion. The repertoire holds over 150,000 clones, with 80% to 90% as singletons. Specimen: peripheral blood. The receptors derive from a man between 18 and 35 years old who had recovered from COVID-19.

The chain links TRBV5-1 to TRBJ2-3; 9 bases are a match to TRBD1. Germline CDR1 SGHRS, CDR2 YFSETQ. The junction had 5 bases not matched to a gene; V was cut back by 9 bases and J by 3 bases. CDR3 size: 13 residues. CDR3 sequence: CATGTGSTDTQYF. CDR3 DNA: TGCGCCACCGGGACAGGGAGTACAGATACGCAGTATTTT.

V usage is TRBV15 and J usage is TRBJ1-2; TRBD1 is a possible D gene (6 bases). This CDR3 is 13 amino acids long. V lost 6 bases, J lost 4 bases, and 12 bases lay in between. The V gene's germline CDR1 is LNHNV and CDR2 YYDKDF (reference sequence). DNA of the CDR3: TGTGCCACCAGGACACAGGGAACCTATGGCTACACCTTC. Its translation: CATRTQGTYGYTF.

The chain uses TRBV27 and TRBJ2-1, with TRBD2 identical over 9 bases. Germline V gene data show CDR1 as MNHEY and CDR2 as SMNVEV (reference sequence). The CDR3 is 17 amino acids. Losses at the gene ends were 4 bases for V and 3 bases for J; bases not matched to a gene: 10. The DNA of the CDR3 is TGTGCCAGCAGTTCCGGAGGGGCGGGAGGGGGCTACAATGAGCAGTTCTTC. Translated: CASSSGGAGGGYNEQFF.

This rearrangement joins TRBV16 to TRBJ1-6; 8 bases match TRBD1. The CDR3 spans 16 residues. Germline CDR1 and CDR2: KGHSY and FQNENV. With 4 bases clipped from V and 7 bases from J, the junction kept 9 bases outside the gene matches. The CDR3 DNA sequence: TGTGCCAGCAGCCCCTTTAGACAGGGGTCGAATTCACCCCTCCACTTT. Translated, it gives CASSPFRQGSNSPLHF.

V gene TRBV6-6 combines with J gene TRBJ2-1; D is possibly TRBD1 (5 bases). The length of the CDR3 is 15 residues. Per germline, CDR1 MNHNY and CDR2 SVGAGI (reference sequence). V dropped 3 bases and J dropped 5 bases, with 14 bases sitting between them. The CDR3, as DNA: TGTGCCAGCAGTTATCGGCAGGGCGTTAACAATGAGCAGTTCTTC. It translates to CASSYRQGVNNEQFF.

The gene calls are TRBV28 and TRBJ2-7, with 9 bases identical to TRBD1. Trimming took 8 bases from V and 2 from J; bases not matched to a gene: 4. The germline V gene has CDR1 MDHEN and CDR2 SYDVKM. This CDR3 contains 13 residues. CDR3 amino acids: CASARDRAYEQYF. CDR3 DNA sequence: TGTGCCAGCGCCCGGGACAGGGCCTACGAGCAGTACTTC.

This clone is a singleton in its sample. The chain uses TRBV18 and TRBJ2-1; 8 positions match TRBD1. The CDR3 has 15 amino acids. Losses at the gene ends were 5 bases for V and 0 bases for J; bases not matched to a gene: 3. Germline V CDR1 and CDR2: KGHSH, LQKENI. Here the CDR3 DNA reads TGTGCCAGCTCATTCGGGACAGGCTCCTACAATGAGCAGTTCTTC. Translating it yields CASSFGTGSYNEQFF.

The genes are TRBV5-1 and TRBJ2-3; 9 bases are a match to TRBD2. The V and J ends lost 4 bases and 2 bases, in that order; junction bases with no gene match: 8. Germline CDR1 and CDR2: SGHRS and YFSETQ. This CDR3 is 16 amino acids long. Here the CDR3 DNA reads TGCGCCAGCAGCCCTACGAGCGGGAGGCCCACAGATACGCAGTATTTT. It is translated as CASSPTSGRPTDTQYF.

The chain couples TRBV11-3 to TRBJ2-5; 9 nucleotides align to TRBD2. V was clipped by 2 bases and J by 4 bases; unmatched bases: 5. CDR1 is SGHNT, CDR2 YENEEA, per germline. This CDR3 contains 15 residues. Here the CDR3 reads CASSLSPSGIETQYF. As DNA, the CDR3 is TGTGCCAGCAGCTTATCCCCTAGCGGGATAGAGACCCAGTACTTC.

In DNA form, the CDR3 reads TGTGCCAGCTCACTGGGACAGGGGTCCGGTCAGCCCCAGCATTTT. As protein: CASSLGQGSGQPQHF. The V and J genes are TRBV18 and TRBJ1-5; the match to TRBD1 covers 10 bases. Germline CDR1 KGHSH, CDR2 LQKENI. Trimming at V came to 4 bases and at J to 6 bases, leaving 6 bases not matched to a gene. The CDR3 totals 15 residues.

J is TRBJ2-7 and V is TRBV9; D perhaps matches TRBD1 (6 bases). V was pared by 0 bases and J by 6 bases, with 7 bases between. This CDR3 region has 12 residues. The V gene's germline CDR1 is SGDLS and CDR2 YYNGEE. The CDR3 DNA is TGTGCCAGCAGCGTAGGAGGGGGCGAGCAGTACTTC. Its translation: CASSVGGGEQYF.

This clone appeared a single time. The CDR3 spells CASSIRGLGTSGPRTQYF. CDR3 DNA sequence: TGTGCCAGTAGTATTCGGGGATTGGGGACTAGCGGCCCCAGGACCCAGTACTTC. This sequence joins TRBV19 and TRBJ2-5; 11 positions match TRBD2. V trimming: 3 bases; J trimming: 7 bases; junction bases outside the gene matches: 16. Germline CDR1 is LNHDA and CDR2 is SQIVND (reference sequence). The CDR3 contains 18 residues.

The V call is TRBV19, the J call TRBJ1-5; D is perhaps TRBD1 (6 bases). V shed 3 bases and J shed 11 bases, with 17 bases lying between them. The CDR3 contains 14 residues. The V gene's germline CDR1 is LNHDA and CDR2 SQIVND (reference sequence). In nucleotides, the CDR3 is TGTGCCAGTAGTATCGGATTACAGGGTAAGGCCCAGCATTTT. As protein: CASSIGLQGKAQHF.

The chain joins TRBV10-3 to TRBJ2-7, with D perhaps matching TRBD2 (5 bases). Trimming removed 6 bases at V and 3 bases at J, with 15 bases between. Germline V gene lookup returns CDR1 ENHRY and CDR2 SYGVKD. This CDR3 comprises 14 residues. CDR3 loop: CAIRGSRASYEQYF. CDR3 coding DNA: TGTGCCATCAGAGGGTCGCGGGCCAGCTACGAGCAGTACTTC.

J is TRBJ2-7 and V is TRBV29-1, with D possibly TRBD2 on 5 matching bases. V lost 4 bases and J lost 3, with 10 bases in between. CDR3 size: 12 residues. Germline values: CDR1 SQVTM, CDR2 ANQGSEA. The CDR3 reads CSVVVANYEQYF. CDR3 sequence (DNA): TGCAGCGTTGTTGTAGCGAACTACGAGCAGTACTTC.

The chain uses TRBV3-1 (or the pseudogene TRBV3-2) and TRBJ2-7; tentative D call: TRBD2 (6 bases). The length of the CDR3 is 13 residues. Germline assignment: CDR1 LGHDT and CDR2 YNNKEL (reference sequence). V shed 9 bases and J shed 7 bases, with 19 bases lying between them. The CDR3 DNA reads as TGTGCCAGTAGCGGTCAGGGAATAGGAGAGCAGTACTTC. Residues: CASSGQGIGEQYF.

The CDR3 loop reads CASRAGSLNEKLFF. DNA of the CDR3: TGCGCCAGCCGCGCCGGGTCGCTGAATGAAAAACTGTTTTTT. This chain uses TRBV10-2 with TRBJ1-4; D unresolved. The ends were cut back, 8 bases at V and 5 bases at J, with 15 bases in the middle. Looked up from germline, CDR1 is WSHSY and CDR2 is SAAADI. The CDR3 has 14 amino acids.

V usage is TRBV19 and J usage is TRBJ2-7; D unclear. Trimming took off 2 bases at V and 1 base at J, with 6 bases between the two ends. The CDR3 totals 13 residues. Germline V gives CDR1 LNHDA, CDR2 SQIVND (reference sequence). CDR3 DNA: TGTGCCAGTAGTATATCACAGTCCTACGAGCAGTACTTC. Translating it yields CASSISQSYEQYF.

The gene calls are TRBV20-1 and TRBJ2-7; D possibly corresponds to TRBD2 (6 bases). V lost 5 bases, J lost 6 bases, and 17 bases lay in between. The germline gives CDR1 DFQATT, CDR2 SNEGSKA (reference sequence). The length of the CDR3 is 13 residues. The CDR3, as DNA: TGCAGTGCTGGTGGTGGGGGAGCGGGCGAGCAGTACTTC. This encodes CSAGGGGAGEQYF.

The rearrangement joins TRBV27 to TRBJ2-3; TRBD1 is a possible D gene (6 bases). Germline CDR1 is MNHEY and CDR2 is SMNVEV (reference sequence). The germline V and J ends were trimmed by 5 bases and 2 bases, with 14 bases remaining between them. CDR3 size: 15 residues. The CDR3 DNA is TGTGCCAGCAGTGAGTGGCAGGGGACCACAGATACGCAGTATTTT. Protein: CASSEWQGTTDTQYF.

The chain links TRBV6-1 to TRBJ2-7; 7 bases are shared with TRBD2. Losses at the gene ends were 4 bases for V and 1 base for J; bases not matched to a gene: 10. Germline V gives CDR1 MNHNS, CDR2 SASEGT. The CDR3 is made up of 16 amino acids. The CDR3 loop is CASSGTTAGVSYEQYF. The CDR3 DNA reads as TGTGCCAGCAGTGGCACGACGGCGGGAGTTTCCTACGAGCAGTACTTC.

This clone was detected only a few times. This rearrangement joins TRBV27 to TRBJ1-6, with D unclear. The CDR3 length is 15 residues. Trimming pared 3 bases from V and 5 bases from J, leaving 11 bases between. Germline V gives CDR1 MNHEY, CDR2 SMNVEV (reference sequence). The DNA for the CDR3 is TGTGCCAGCAGTTTGATCCCAACAGATAATTCACCCCTCCACTTT. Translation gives CASSLIPTDNSPLHF.